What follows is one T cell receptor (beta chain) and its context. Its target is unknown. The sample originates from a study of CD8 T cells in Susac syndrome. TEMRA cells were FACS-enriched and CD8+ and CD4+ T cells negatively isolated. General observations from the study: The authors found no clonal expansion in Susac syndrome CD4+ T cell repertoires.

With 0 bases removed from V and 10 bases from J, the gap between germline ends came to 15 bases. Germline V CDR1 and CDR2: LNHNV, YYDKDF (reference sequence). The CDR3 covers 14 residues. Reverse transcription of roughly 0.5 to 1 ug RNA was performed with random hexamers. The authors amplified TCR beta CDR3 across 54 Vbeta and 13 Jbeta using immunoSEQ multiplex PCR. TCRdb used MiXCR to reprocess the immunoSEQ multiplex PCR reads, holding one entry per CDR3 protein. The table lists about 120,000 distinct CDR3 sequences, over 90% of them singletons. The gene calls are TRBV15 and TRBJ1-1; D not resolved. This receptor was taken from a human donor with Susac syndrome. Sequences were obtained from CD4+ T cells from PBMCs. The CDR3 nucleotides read TGTGCCACCAGCAGAGATCCCGAGATAAGAGGAGCTTTCTTT. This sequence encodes CATSRDPEIRGAFF.